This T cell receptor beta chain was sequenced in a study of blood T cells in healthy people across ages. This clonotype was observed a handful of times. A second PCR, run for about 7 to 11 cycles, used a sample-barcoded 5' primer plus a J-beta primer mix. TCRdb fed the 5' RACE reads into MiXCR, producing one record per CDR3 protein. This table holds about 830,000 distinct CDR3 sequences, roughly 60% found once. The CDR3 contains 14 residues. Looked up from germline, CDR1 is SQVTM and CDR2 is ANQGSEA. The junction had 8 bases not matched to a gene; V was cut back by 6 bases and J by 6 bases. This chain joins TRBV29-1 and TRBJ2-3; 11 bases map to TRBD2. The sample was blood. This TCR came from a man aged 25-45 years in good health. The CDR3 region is CSVLLAGGRDTQYF. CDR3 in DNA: TGCAGCGTCCTTCTAGCGGGGGGCCGGGATACGCAGTATTTT.